This T cell receptor (beta chain) originates from a study of cytomegalovirus exposure and HLA in healthy donors. Study-level points and caveats: TCR association rates varied by HLA locus in a later analysis, with DRB1 highest and HLA-C lowest.

A multiplex PCR was run with 60 Vbeta primers and 13 Jbeta primers. Produced via immunoSEQ multiplex PCR; TCRdb's table is partial and in-frame only. The table shows about 100,000 clones, with 70% to 80% occurring only once. With regard to this clone: As yet, its antigen is unknown.

This clonotype was obtained from a woman aged 18-29 years in good health and CMV-seropositive. The sequenced sample was PBMCs.

CDR3: CASSDSTGGPGETQYF. The CDR3 DNA sequence: TGTGCCAGCAGTGACTCAACAGGGGGGCCAGGGGAGACCCAGTACTTC. V gene TRBV25-1 combines with J gene TRBJ2-5; TRBD1 matches 8 bases. The CDR3 is made up of 16 amino acids. CDR1 is MGHDK, CDR2 SYGVNS, per germline. V was clipped by 3 bases and J by 5 bases; unmatched bases: 11.